The rows below give T cell receptor beta chains drawn from one sample of a study of blood T cell repertoires in COVID-19. Sequencing used immunoSEQ multiplex PCR; TCRdb keeps in-frame clones, though not all of them. The repertoire holds some 66,000 clones, with roughly nine tenths as singletons. Sequences were obtained from peripheral blood. These receptors came from a human donor in a cohort sampled during active COVID-19. The CDR3 runs from the conserved cysteine through the conserved F or W. The order of the fields is clone size, J gene, V gene, D gene, CDR3 protein, CDR3 DNA. The D gene is left open where the match is weak. Clone size appears in some rows only: once, few, many, or a class for an expanded clone.

clone_size: NA; j_call: TRBJ1-1; v_call: TRBV5-1; d_call: NA; cdr3_aa: CASSLGHVNTEAFF; cdr3_nt: TGCGCCAGCAGCTTGGGACACGTGAACACTGAAGCTTTCTTT
clone_size: NA; j_call: TRBJ2-1; v_call: TRBV2; d_call: TRBD2; cdr3_aa: CASSRFAGGSYNEQFF; cdr3_nt: TGTGCCAGCAGTAGGTTCGCGGGGGGGTCCTACAATGAGCAGTTCTTC
clone_size: NA; j_call: TRBJ2-1; v_call: TRBV3-1/TRBV3-2; d_call: NA; cdr3_aa: CASSRTGFYYEQFF; cdr3_nt: TGTGCCAGCAGCCGAACAGGGTTTTACTATGAGCAGTTCTTC
clone_size: NA; j_call: TRBJ2-3; v_call: TRBV4-3; d_call: TRBD2; cdr3_aa: CASSQDKASGPTDTQYF; cdr3_nt: TGCGCCAGCAGCCAAGATAAGGCTAGCGGACCCACAGATACGCAGTATTTT
clone_size: NA; j_call: TRBJ2-7; v_call: TRBV24-1; d_call: TRBD1; cdr3_aa: CATIIRGQCEQYF; cdr3_nt: TGTGCCACCATTATCAGGGGGCAATGCGAGCAGTACTTC
clone_size: NA; j_call: TRBJ2-7; v_call: TRBV7-9; d_call: TRBD1; cdr3_aa: CASSQGGQGYEQYF; cdr3_nt: TGTGCCAGCAGCCAGGGTGGACAGGGATACGAGCAGTACTTC
clone_size: NA; j_call: TRBJ2-1; v_call: TRBV6-2/TRBV6-3; d_call: TRBD2; cdr3_aa: CASSPGTSGRPGSQFF; cdr3_nt: TGTGCCAGCAGTCCCGGGACTAGCGGGAGGCCCGGTAGTCAGTTCTTC
clone_size: NA; j_call: TRBJ2-1; v_call: TRBV7-2; d_call: TRBD2; cdr3_aa: CASSLALAGSNEQFF; cdr3_nt: TGTGCCAGCAGCTTAGCACTAGCGGGGAGCAATGAGCAGTTCTTC
clone_size: NA; j_call: TRBJ2-3; v_call: TRBV7-2; d_call: TRBD1; cdr3_aa: CASSAGTDTDTQYF; cdr3_nt: TGTGCCAGCAGCGCCGGGACAGACACAGATACGCAGTATTTT
clone_size: once; j_call: TRBJ2-1; v_call: TRBV7-8; d_call: TRBD2; cdr3_aa: CASSLGGRAGNEQFF; cdr3_nt: TGTGCCAGCAGCTTGGGAGGGAGGGCCGGTAATGAGCAGTTCTTC
clone_size: NA; j_call: TRBJ2-1; v_call: TRBV4-1; d_call: TRBD2; cdr3_aa: CASSLFSGRASDEQFF; cdr3_nt: TGCGCCAGCAGCCTTTTCAGCGGGAGGGCCTCGGATGAGCAGTTCTTC
clone_size: NA; j_call: TRBJ1-3; v_call: TRBV28; d_call: TRBD1; cdr3_aa: CASRSNRGGSGNTIYF; cdr3_nt: TGTGCCAGCAGAAGTAACAGGGGGGGGTCTGGAAACACCATATATTTT
clone_size: NA; j_call: TRBJ2-5; v_call: TRBV7-2; d_call: NA; cdr3_aa: CASSFISGNQETQYF; cdr3_nt: TGTGCCAGCAGCTTTATAAGCGGCAACCAAGAGACCCAGTACTTC
clone_size: once; j_call: TRBJ2-5; v_call: TRBV7-7; d_call: NA; cdr3_aa: CASSPREKETQYF; cdr3_nt: TGTGCTAGCAGCCCCCGGGAGAAAGAGACCCAGTACTTC
clone_size: NA; j_call: TRBJ2-2; v_call: TRBV7-2; d_call: TRBD1; cdr3_aa: CASSLGTGTNTGELFF; cdr3_nt: TGTGCCAGCAGCTTGGGGACAGGGACGAACACCGGGGAGCTGTTTTTT
clone_size: NA; j_call: TRBJ1-1; v_call: TRBV7-9; d_call: TRBD1; cdr3_aa: CASSLATGTSDRNTEAFF; cdr3_nt: TGTGCCAGCAGCTTAGCGACAGGGACAAGCGACCGGAACACTGAAGCTTTCTTT
clone_size: NA; j_call: TRBJ2-1; v_call: TRBV6-6; d_call: TRBD2; cdr3_aa: CASSYYPSGSYEQFF; cdr3_nt: TGTGCCAGCAGTTACTATCCTAGCGGGAGCTATGAGCAGTTCTTC
clone_size: NA; j_call: TRBJ1-2; v_call: TRBV6-5; d_call: NA; cdr3_aa: CASRSTFEANGYTF; cdr3_nt: TGTGCCAGCAGGTCCACCTTCGAGGCGAATGGCTACACCTTC
clone_size: NA; j_call: TRBJ1-1; v_call: TRBV7-9; d_call: TRBD1; cdr3_aa: CASSLGLPGGEAFF; cdr3_nt: TGTGCCAGCAGCTTAGGGCTGCCAGGGGGGGAAGCTTTCTTT
clone_size: NA; j_call: TRBJ1-6; v_call: TRBV10-3; d_call: NA; cdr3_aa: CAIRERGRNSPLHF; cdr3_nt: TGTGCCATCAGAGAGAGAGGGCGAAATTCACCCCTCCACTTT